Listed below are T cell receptor beta chains from one sample, sequenced in a study of T cell responses to AZD1222 COVID-19 vaccine. The assay was immunoSEQ multiplex PCR, and TCRdb's table has in-frame clones only and misses some. The sample includes roughly 130,000 clones, over 75% of them seen just once. This sample comprised peripheral blood, obtained on day 0 of MenACWY control vaccination. The receptors shown here come from an adult in good health. Both conserved end residues are part of each CDR3. A D gene is named only where the DNA matches it firmly. Only part of the rows carry a size: once, few, many, or a class if the clone is expanded.

D gene,V gene,clone size,J gene,CDR3 protein,CDR3 DNA
.,TRBV27,.,TRBJ2-2,CASSAHGGVGTGELFF,TGTGCCAGCAGTGCTCACGGAGGGGTCGGCACCGGGGAGCTGTTTTTT
.,TRBV5-6,.,TRBJ2-2,CASSVPLLHNTGELFF,TGTGCCAGCAGCGTACCGCTACTCCATAACACCGGGGAGCTGTTTTTT
.,TRBV7-2,once,TRBJ1-1,CASSLESETEAFF,TGTGCCAGCAGCTTAGAATCGGAAACTGAAGCTTTCTTT
TRBD1,TRBV27,.,TRBJ1-5,CASSLEWPGGAGNQPQHF,TGTGCCAGCAGTTTAGAGTGGCCAGGGGGCGCCGGGAATCAGCCCCAGCATTTT
.,TRBV28,.,TRBJ1-5,CASTEAGRVNQPQHF,TGTGCCAGCACCGAAGCGGGACGGGTCAATCAGCCCCAGCATTTT
.,TRBV10-1,once,TRBJ2-7,CASSESLSYEQYF,TGCGCCAGCAGTGAAAGCTTGTCCTACGAGCAGTACTTC
TRBD1,TRBV19,.,TRBJ2-3,CATTGQAADTQYF,TGTGCCACCACCGGACAGGCCGCAGATACGCAGTATTTT
TRBD2,TRBV28,.,TRBJ2-5,CASRPSSGSGRETQYF,TGTGCCAGCAGGCCCTCTAGCGGGAGCGGGAGGGAGACCCAGTACTTC
.,TRBV10-2,.,TRBJ2-7,CASNARAGSYEQYF,TGCGCCAGCAACGCACGGGCCGGCTCCTACGAGCAGTACTTC
TRBD1,TRBV4-1,.,TRBJ1-2,CASSQDTGATGHHYGYTF,TGCGCCAGCAGCCAAGACACAGGGGCGACTGGACATCACTATGGCTACACCTTC
TRBD1,TRBV5-1,.,TRBJ2-7,CASSDGTGFEQYF,TGCGCCAGCAGCGATGGGACAGGGTTCGAGCAGTACTTC
TRBD2,TRBV24-1,.,TRBJ2-1,CATSGLAGASSYNEQFF,TGTGCCACCAGTGGGCTAGCGGGAGCCTCCTCCTACAATGAGCAGTTCTTC
TRBD1,TRBV27,.,TRBJ1-2,CASSPLVVDRGLEYGYTF,TGTGCCAGCAGTCCCCTTGTAGTCGACAGGGGGCTTGAGTATGGCTACACCTTC
.,TRBV28,.,TRBJ2-7,CASSFPRTYYEQYF,TGTGCCAGCAGTTTCCCACGGACATACTACGAGCAGTACTTC
.,TRBV5-1,.,TRBJ2-3,CASSLAGGLGDTQYF,TGCGCCAGCAGCTTGGCCGGGGGGCTGGGAGATACGCAGTATTTT
TRBD2,TRBV24-1,.,TRBJ2-1,CATSDLGTRVGEQFF,TGTGCCACCAGTGATTTAGGGACTAGGGTCGGTGAGCAGTTCTTC
.,TRBV3-1/TRBV3-2,.,TRBJ1-1,CASSANRVVNTEAFF,TGTGCCAGCAGCGCAAACAGGGTTGTCAACACTGAAGCTTTCTTT
TRBD2,TRBV19,.,TRBJ2-5,CASSIVGASGGETQYF,TGTGCCAGTAGTATTGTCGGAGCTAGCGGGGGAGAGACCCAGTACTTC
TRBD2,TRBV11-2,.,TRBJ2-1,CVPLADTDNEQFF,TGTGTCCCACTAGCGGACACAGACAATGAGCAGTTCTTC
.,TRBV6-1,.,TRBJ1-5,CASSESLWAQHF,TGTGCCAGCAGTGAATCCCTTTGGGCCCAGCATTTT
.,TRBV7-2,.,TRBJ2-7,CASSRSRYEQYF,TGTGCCAGCAGCCGCAGCAGATACGAGCAGTACTTC
TRBD2,TRBV9,.,TRBJ2-1,CASSGDSGDEQFF,TGTGCCAGCAGCGGCGATAGCGGGGATGAGCAGTTCTTC
.,TRBV19,.,TRBJ1-1,CASKGSPIIRGNTEAFF,TGTGCCAGTAAGGGTAGTCCGATAATACGAGGGAACACTGAAGCTTTCTTT
.,TRBV4-1,.,TRBJ1-2,CASSQDRSLGGYTF,TGCGCCAGCAGCCAAGATAGAAGCTTGGGGGGCTACACCTTC
TRBD1,TRBV5-1,.,TRBJ2-5,CASSPGTGVQETQYF,TGCGCCAGCAGCCCCGGGACAGGGGTCCAAGAGACCCAGTACTTC
.,TRBV5-6,once,TRBJ2-2,CASSLVGALPGELFF,TGTGCCAGCAGCTTGGTCGGGGCTCTCCCCGGGGAGCTGTTTTTT
.,TRBV30,.,TRBJ2-5,CAWSTGRETQYF,TGTGCCTGGAGTACGGGGCGGGAGACCCAGTACTTC
TRBD1,TRBV15,.,TRBJ2-2,CATSPRQGAGELFF,TGTGCCACCAGCCCGCGACAGGGCGCCGGGGAGCTGTTTTTT
TRBD1,TRBV19,.,TRBJ2-1,CASRGTDTYNEQFF,TGTGCCAGTAGGGGGACAGATACCTACAATGAGCAGTTCTTC
.,TRBV19,.,TRBJ2-1,CASSIKGRTTYNEQFF,TGTGCCAGTAGTATTAAGGGGCGCACGACCTACAATGAGCAGTTCTTC
TRBD1,TRBV6-5,.,TRBJ1-1,CASTLRGPGTEAFF,TGTGCCAGCACCCTTAGGGGGCCGGGGACTGAAGCTTTCTTT
.,TRBV29-1,.,TRBJ1-2,CSVGSGNNYGYTF,TGCAGCGTTGGGTCAGGGAATAACTATGGCTACACCTTC
TRBD2,TRBV5-5,.,TRBJ2-5,CASSLGVAGVQETQYF,TGTGCCAGCAGCTTGGGGGTAGCGGGAGTCCAAGAGACCCAGTACTTC
.,TRBV5-8,.,TRBJ2-7,CASSLGYQGYDEQYF,TGTGCCAGCAGCTTGGGATATCAGGGGTACGACGAGCAGTACTTC
.,TRBV7-6,.,TRBJ2-1,CASSLDRVDGNEQFF,TGTGCCAGCAGCTTAGACAGGGTGGACGGGAATGAGCAGTTCTTC
.,TRBV2,.,TRBJ2-1,CASSESGRSNEQFF,TGTGCCAGCAGTGAATCAGGGAGGTCAAATGAGCAGTTCTTC
.,TRBV19,few,TRBJ1-1,CASSIRGGQAFF,TGTGCCAGTAGTATAAGGGGGGGTCAAGCTTTCTTT